The present T cell receptor (beta chain) was sequenced within a study of tumour-infiltrating T cells in Burkitt lymphoma. The wider study: Productive clonality predicted overall and progression-free survival. Study observations and caveats: Many Burkitt lymphoma patients shared several public clonotypes.

Sequencing was performed with immunoSEQ multiplex PCR; in TCRdb, only in-frame clones are kept and a portion is missing. Among around 50,000 clones listed, roughly 30% were seen once. Germline V gene data show CDR1 as MNHEY and CDR2 as SMNVEV (reference sequence). This CDR3 region has 13 residues. With 5 bases removed from V and 4 bases from J, the gap between germline ends came to 11 bases. About this clone: No antigen is known for it.

This clonotype originated in a human donor with Burkitt lymphoma. The sequenced material came from tumor tissue. The gene calls are TRBV27 and TRBJ1-2, with D tentatively TRBD1 (6 bases). In DNA form, the CDR3 reads TGTGCCAGCAGTCCTAACAGGGTCTATGGCTACACCTTC. It yields the protein CASSPNRVYGYTF.